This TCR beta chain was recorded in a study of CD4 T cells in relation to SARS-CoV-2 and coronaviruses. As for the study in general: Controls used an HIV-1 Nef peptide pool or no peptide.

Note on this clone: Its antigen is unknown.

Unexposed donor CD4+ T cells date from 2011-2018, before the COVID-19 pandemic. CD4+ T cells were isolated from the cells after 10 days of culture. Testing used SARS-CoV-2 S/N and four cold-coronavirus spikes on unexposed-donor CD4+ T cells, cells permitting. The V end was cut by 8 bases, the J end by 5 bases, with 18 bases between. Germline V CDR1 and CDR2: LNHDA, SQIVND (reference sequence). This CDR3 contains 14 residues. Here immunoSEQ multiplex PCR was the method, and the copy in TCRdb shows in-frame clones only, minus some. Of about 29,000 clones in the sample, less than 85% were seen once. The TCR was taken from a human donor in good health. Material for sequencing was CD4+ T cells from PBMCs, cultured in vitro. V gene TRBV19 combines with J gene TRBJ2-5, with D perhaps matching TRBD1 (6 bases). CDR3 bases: TGTGCCAGTGCACAACAGGGCCCCGGGGAGACCCAGTACTTC. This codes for CASAQQGPGETQYF.